The 31 T cell receptor beta chains presented below share a single source sample, sequenced in a study of blood T cells in healthy people across ages. A J-beta primer mix and a sample-barcoded 5' primer were used in a second PCR of about 7 to 12 cycles. Via MiXCR, TCRdb re-called the 5' RACE reads, giving one row per CDR3 protein. Of hundreds of thousands of distinct CDR3 sequences in the sample, roughly 56% are singletons; the top ten hold roughly 25%. Sequenced material: blood. All receptors derive from a man aged 40-50 years in good health.

V usage is TRBV4-2 and J usage is TRBJ2-3; TRBD1 agrees at 7 bases. Germline-derived CDR1 and CDR2 are LGHNA and YNFKEQ. Germline trimming cut 1 base from V and 3 bases from J; bases unmatched to any gene: 7. This CDR3 has 16 residues. CDR3 DNA sequence: TGTGCCAGCAGCCAAGTAATACAGGGGAAAACAGATACGCAGTATTTT. Translated, it gives CASSQVIQGKTDTQYF.

This clonotype was detected ten times or more. The chain has TRBV5-1 and TRBJ2-7; TRBD2 agrees at 7 bases. Losses at the gene ends were 0 bases for V and 7 bases for J; bases not matched to a gene: 13. CDR1 is SGHRS, CDR2 YFSETQ, per germline. The length of the CDR3 is 16 residues. CDR3 nucleotides: TGCGCCAGCAGCTTGGCGGTGGCGGGAGCCACCGGGGAGCAGTACTTC. This codes for CASSLAVAGATGEQYF.

The sample holds a few counts of this clonotype. The V call is TRBV30, the J call TRBJ2-3; no clear D. V shed 4 bases and J shed 3 bases, with 8 bases lying between them. Germline values: CDR1 GTSNPN, CDR2 SVGIG (reference sequence). This CDR3 comprises 12 residues. The CDR3 nucleotides read TGTGCCTGGACTGTGGATACAGATACGCAGTATTTT. It encodes CAWTVDTDTQYF.

This chain uses TRBV15 with TRBJ2-1; 10 bases align to TRBD2. The CDR3 runs 18 residues. V gave up 3 bases and J gave up 1 base; unmatched junction bases: 9. Germline lookup yields CDR1 LNHNV and CDR2 YYDKDF (reference sequence). CDR3 in DNA: TGTGCCACCAGCAGTGGGACCATAGCGGGAGGTTCCTACAATGAGCAGTTCTTC. Protein sequence: CATSSGTIAGGSYNEQFF.

This clonotype turned up a few times. This chain links TRBV27 with TRBJ2-3, with D possibly TRBD1 on 6 matching bases. The CDR3 contains 16 residues. Trimming took off 2 bases at V and 6 bases at J, with 18 bases between the two ends. In germline, CDR1 is MNHEY, CDR2 SMNVEV (reference sequence). CDR3 sequence (DNA): TGTGCCAGCAGTTTAAATTTGCCAGGGGCCGGGGATACGCAGTATTTT. Translated: CASSLNLPGAGDTQYF.

This chain uses TRBV5-5 with TRBJ2-5, with 9 bases aligning to TRBD1. The CDR3 has 16 amino acids. The V and J ends lost 4 bases and 4 bases, in that order; junction bases with no gene match: 11. Germline-derived CDR1 and CDR2 are SGHKS and YYEKEE (reference sequence). CDR3 nucleotides: TGTGCCAGCAGCCCAGGACAGGGGAGACTAGGAGAGACCCAGTACTTC. Amino acid sequence: CASSPGQGRLGETQYF.

The rearrangement uses TRBV5-4 and TRBJ2-3; TRBD2 agrees at 10 bases. The CDR3 is made up of 14 amino acids. CDR1 and CDR2 from the germline V gene are SGHNT and YYREEE (reference sequence). V lost 7 bases, J lost 3 bases, and 5 bases stayed unmatched. CDR3 in DNA: TGTGCCAGCGGACTTAGCGGGGGGACAGATACGCAGTATTTT. Translated: CASGLSGGTDTQYF.

CDR3 sequence reads: CASSSRTGRQGGYTF. The CDR3, as DNA: TGTGCCAGCAGTTCCCGGACAGGGCGCCAAGGCGGCTACACCTTC. This sequence joins TRBV25-1 and TRBJ1-2; 8 nucleotides line up with TRBD1. CDR1 and CDR2 from the germline V gene are MGHDK and SYGVNS. Trimming at V came to 5 bases and at J to 8 bases, leaving 13 bases not matched to a gene. The length of the CDR3 is 15 residues.

V usage is TRBV12-3 or TRBV12-4 and J usage is TRBJ2-1; D remains unclear. The CDR3 is made up of 13 amino acids. V shed 0 bases and J shed 9 bases, with 9 bases lying between them. The CDR3 spells CASSLAKGGEQFF. The CDR3 DNA sequence: TGTGCCAGCAGTTTAGCGAAGGGTGGTGAGCAGTTCTTC.

About this clonotype: A single base separates this from a much larger clone, so it may be a read error. This chain joins TRBV4-1 and TRBJ1-5; D unresolved. Trimming took 0 bases from V and 6 from J, leaving 6 bases between them. Germline V CDR1 and CDR2: MGHRA, YSYEKL. The CDR3 contains 13 residues. CDR3 nucleotides: TGCGCCAGCAGCCAAGATTACAGTCAGCCCCAGCATTTT. It codes for CASSQDYSQPQHF.

The chain uses TRBV29-1 and TRBJ2-1; D assignment may be TRBD1 or TRBD2 (5 bases each). V lost 8 bases, J lost 0 bases, and 26 bases lay in between. The germline CDR1 and CDR2 sequences are SQVTM and ANQGSEA. The CDR3 is 18 residues long. For the CDR3, the DNA is TGCAGCATTCACGACAGCGGAACGCCAGAGAGCTCCTACAATGAGCAGTTCTTC. Its protein is CSIHDSGTPESSYNEQFF.

The table lists this clonotype with a few counts. The CDR3 spells CASSEDRGNYGYTF. In DNA form, the CDR3 reads TGTGCCAGCAGTGAAGACAGGGGGAACTATGGCTACACCTTC. The chain carries TRBV2 and TRBJ1-2, with 8 bases aligning to TRBD1. This CDR3 contains 14 residues. With 1 base clipped from V and 2 bases from J, the junction kept 0 bases outside the gene matches. Germline lookup yields CDR1 SNHLY and CDR2 FYNNEI.

The table lists this clonotype with a count of one. The CDR3 loop is CASSVGGQGGEQYF. The CDR3 nucleotides read TGTGCCAGCAGCGTAGGAGGACAGGGAGGCGAGCAGTACTTC. This sequence joins TRBV9 and TRBJ2-5, with 8 bases fitting TRBD1. TRBJ2-7 matches the DNA end more closely, so the J call is doubtful. The CDR3 is made up of 14 amino acids. Germline V gene data show CDR1 as SGDLS and CDR2 as YYNGEE.

The chain has TRBV9 and TRBJ2-5; 8 bases agree with TRBD1. The CDR3 consists of 14 residues. J was trimmed by 2 bases and V by 6 bases; bases with no gene match: 6. The germline CDR1 and CDR2 sequences are SGDLS and YYNGEE. Written as DNA, the CDR3 is TGTGCCAGCACCTTCCGGGACAGGCAAGAGACCCAGTACTTC. Protein: CASTFRDRQETQYF.

This clonotype was counted between two and nine times. The genes are TRBV3-1 and TRBJ1-1; D remains unclear. This CDR3 is built from 14 residues. The ends were cut back, 0 bases at V and 8 bases at J, with 13 bases in the middle. CDR1 is LGHDT and CDR2 is YNNKEL in the germline V gene (reference sequence). The CDR3 DNA is TGTGCCAGCAGCCAAGATTGGGGAGGACGGGAAGCTTTCTTT. The encoded protein is CASSQDWGGREAFF.

This clonotype was counted only a few times. The V and J genes are TRBV2 and TRBJ2-7; D not certain. The V gene's germline CDR1 is SNHLY and CDR2 FYNNEI. The CDR3 is made up of 17 amino acids. The V end was cut by 6 bases, the J end by 0 bases, with 21 bases between. The CDR3 region is CASRTKGSPSSSYEQYF. The CDR3, as DNA: TGTGCCAGCAGAACAAAAGGATCCCCCTCCAGCTCCTACGAGCAGTACTTC.

This chain uses TRBV7-2 with TRBJ2-3, with D hard to call. CDR3 size: 12 residues. V lost 6 bases and J 6 bases, leaving 10 bases between the germline ends. Germline V gene lookup returns CDR1 SGHTA and CDR2 FQGNSA. CDR3 sequence: CASRRITDTQYF. As DNA, the CDR3 is TGTGCCAGCAGGAGAATCACGGATACGCAGTATTTT. Full variable domain (outside the CDR3, taken from reference TRBV7-2 and TRBJ2-3): GAGVSQSPSNKVTEKGKDVELRCDPISGHTALYWYRQSLGQGLEFLIYFQGNSAPDKSGLPSDRFSAERTGGSVSTLTIQRTQQEDSAVYLCASRRITDTQYFGPGTRLTVL.

This clonotype has only one observation. The J gene is TRBJ1-2, the V gene TRBV9, with a tentative D call TRBD1 (5 bases). CDR3 size: 15 residues. Trimming removed 0 bases at V and 4 bases at J, with 13 bases between. CDR1 SGDLS and CDR2 YYNGEE come from the germline V gene. The CDR3 DNA follows: TGTGCCAGCAGCGTAGATGGGGGAGGACTCTATGGCTACACCTTC. Amino acids: CASSVDGGGLYGYTF.

The V call is TRBV5-4, the J call TRBJ2-5, with a tentative D call TRBD1 (5 bases). CDR1 is SGHNT, CDR2 YYREEE, per germline (reference sequence). This CDR3 comprises 13 residues. V lost 4 bases and J lost 5, with 12 bases in between. The chain's CDR3 is CASSPGYPETQYF. The CDR3 nucleotides read TGTGCCAGCAGCCCAGGGTATCCGGAGACCCAGTACTTC.

V gene TRBV24-1 combines with J gene TRBJ2-5, with a possible D match to TRBD1 (6 bases). CDR1 and CDR2 from the germline V gene are KGHDR and SFDVKD. Trimming shortened V by 3 bases and J by 11 bases, and 12 bases separated the two germline ends. There are 12 residues in the CDR3. DNA of the CDR3: TGTGCCACCAGTGATCCAGGACAGAAGCAGTACTTC. Translation gives CATSDPGQKQYF.

The J gene is TRBJ1-5, the V gene TRBV6-5, with no clear D. There are 15 residues in the CDR3. Germline assignment: CDR1 MNHEY and CDR2 SVGAGI. V lost 6 bases to trimming and J lost 4 bases, with 16 bases between them. The DNA for the CDR3 is TGTGCCAGCAGACTCGGAATGGTATCAAATCAGCCCCAGCATTTT. This gives the protein CASRLGMVSNQPQHF.

This clonotype was recorded a few times. V gene TRBV29-1 combines with J gene TRBJ2-1; 10 positions agree with TRBD2. The J segment lost 4 bases and the V segment lost 7 bases, leaving 13 bases of the junction unmatched. Germline V gene data show CDR1 as SQVTM and CDR2 as ANQGSEA. There are 16 residues in the CDR3. CDR3 sequence: CSAGAPASGGYNEQFF. The DNA of the CDR3 is TGCAGCGCCGGAGCCCCGGCTAGCGGGGGTTACAATGAGCAGTTCTTC.

The chain recombines TRBV29-1 with TRBJ1-5; 8 nucleotides align to TRBD1. CDR3 length equals 14 residues. Germline CDR1 reads SQVTM; CDR2 reads ANQGSEA. J was trimmed by 3 bases and V by 6 bases; bases with no gene match: 7. CDR3 amino acids: CSVATGEDNQPQHF. The CDR3 DNA is TGCAGCGTAGCGACAGGGGAAGACAATCAGCCCCAGCATTTT.

The V call is TRBV20-1, the J call TRBJ2-1; D call uncertain. The length of the CDR3 is 13 residues. Trimming cost V 7 bases and J 4 bases, with 14 bases left between them. CDR1 is DFQATT and CDR2 is SNEGSKA in the germline V gene (reference sequence). The CDR3 is CSGRAGVYNEQFF. For the CDR3, the DNA is TGCAGTGGCCGGGCAGGCGTTTACAATGAGCAGTTCTTC.

This clonotype appeared a few times. The genes are TRBV9 and TRBJ2-5; TRBD1 might be the D (5 bases). The germline V gene encodes CDR1 SGDLS and CDR2 YYNGEE. The CDR3 is 14 amino acids. V gave up 1 base and J gave up 4 bases, with 11 bases separating them. In DNA form, the CDR3 reads TGTGCCAGCAGCGTAAATTGGGGCGGAGAGACCCAGTACTTC. Translating gives CASSVNWGGETQYF.

The table lists this clonotype with a few counts. The rearrangement links TRBV9 to TRBJ2-3, with TRBD2 matching 10 bases. CDR1 is SGDLS and CDR2 is YYNGEE in the germline V gene. Losses at the gene ends were 0 bases for V and 5 bases for J; bases not matched to a gene: 6. CDR3 length: 16 residues. The DNA of the CDR3 is TGTGCCAGCAGCGTAGGACCTAGCGGGAGAGGAGATACGCAGTATTTT. Translated, it gives CASSVGPSGRGDTQYF. The full variable domain, in which reference TRBV9 and TRBJ2-3 provide the parts outside the CDR3, is DSGVTQTPKHLITATGQRVTLRCSPRSGDLSVYWYQQSLDQGLQFLIQYYNGEERAKGNILERFSAQQFPDLHSELNLSSLELGDSALYFCASSVGPSGRGDTQYFGPGTRLTVL.

There are a few counts of this clonotype. The chain has TRBV6-4 and TRBJ1-2, with TRBD1 matching over 7 bases. Germline CDR1 MRHNA, CDR2 SNTAGT. The V and J ends lost 2 bases and 6 bases, in that order; junction bases with no gene match: 12. This CDR3 spans 16 amino acids. DNA for the CDR3: TGTGCCAGCAGTGACGGCCTACCCGACAGGGCAGATGGCTACACCTTC. It is translated as CASSDGLPDRADGYTF.

The V call is TRBV12-3 or TRBV12-4, the J call TRBJ2-2; 7 bases agree with TRBD2. The junction had 10 bases not matched to a gene; V was cut back by 0 bases and J by 6 bases. The CDR3 extends over 17 amino acids. The CDR3 reads CASSLAAAGWVPGELFF. The CDR3 nucleotides read TGTGCCAGCAGTTTAGCGGCAGCGGGATGGGTACCCGGGGAGCTGTTTTTT.

This clonotype showed up just a few times. This chain links TRBV12-3 or TRBV12-4 with TRBJ2-4; D uncertain. Trimming pared 5 bases from V and 4 bases from J, leaving 3 bases between. CDR3 length: 11 residues. In nucleotides, the CDR3 is TGTGCCAGCAGTACTAAAAACATTCAGTACTTC. Its protein is CASSTKNIQYF.

The J gene is TRBJ2-3, the V gene TRBV5-1, with TRBD1 matching 7 bases. The CDR3 sequence is 14 residues long. Per the germline V gene, CDR1 is SGHRS and CDR2 is YFSETQ. V shed 5 bases and J 0 bases; nucleotides not matched to a gene: 3. CDR3 bases: TGCGCCAGCAGAGGACAGGCCAGCACAGATACGCAGTATTTT. Protein: CASRGQASTDTQYF.

This chain joins TRBV10-3 and TRBJ2-6; 7 bases agree with TRBD2. With V trimmed by 11 bases and J by 0 bases, 10 bases remained unmatched. The germline V gene has CDR1 ENHRY and CDR2 SYGVKD. This CDR3 region has 16 residues. DNA of the CDR3: TGTGCCGGCCGGGGAGCGGGAATCTCTGGGGCCAACGTCCTGACTTTC. Amino acid sequence: CAGRGAGISGANVLTF.